Listed here is a single T cell receptor (beta chain). There is no known antigen for this receptor. No base qualities exist here, and no much larger clone lies one base off it. TCR CDR3 regions were amplified from genomic DNA by multiplex PCR using the deep immunoSEQ assay. For each cell subset, the extracted genomic DNA was distributed evenly across all wells of several immunoSEQ 96-well plates, and each plate served as one replicate. For sorted subsets, each replicate PCR was loaded with roughly 190 ng genomic DNA, equivalent to 30,000 or so T cell genomes. Purified libraries were measured with a Qubit 3.0 fluorometer, size-checked on a Bioanalyzer 2100, and measured again with the KAPA Library Quantification kit. Every immunoSEQ 96-well plate was sequenced on a dedicated single-read 150-cycle Illumina NextSeq 550 flow cell. The original pipeline was this. Because the immunoSEQ output held only junctional sequences and lacked quality scores, the filtering could not match the filtering applied to full-length reads. Sequences were annotated with PyIR, a Python wrapper for IgBLAST v1.9, using IMGT germline references to assign V/J genes and CDR3. Any read was removed if the V/J assignment was weak (E-value above 1e-6), the CDR3 was missing, or the read contained stop codons, out-of-frame junctions, or ambiguous translated residues. V3J clonotypes were defined as sequences sharing an identical inferred V gene, J gene, and CDR3 amino acid sequence. Percentage overlap between repertoires was computed as shared unique clonotypes divided by the size of the smaller repertoire. Three approaches were used to assess repertoire richness: RTK rarefaction, the Chao1 estimator, and Recon v2.1 estimates of unobserved clonotypes. OLGA was used to compute generation probabilities for all TCRbeta clonotypes that the gDNA method yielded from four donors. The source is immuneACCESS, and TCRdb retained only in-frame sequences with V and J called. Part of the clones is not carried over; for the studies checked, unresolved V genes explain less than half of this, and the remainder is unexplained. V, J and clone size derive from that table, while D and trimming were established from the DNA sequence. The sample data list some 2,000,000 clones, and over 85% of these were observed just once. Of the sample, under 0.15% falls within the top ten clones.

These data originate in a study of shared clonotypes between healthy human individuals (dated by TCRdb to the early 2020s). Describing the broader study: The cohort comprised a couple of women and a few men aged 18 to 49 years. For each donor, CD4 naive and CD4 memory were each given three plates, CD8 naive was given two plates, and CD8 memory was given one plate. To estimate repertoire size and how much clonotype sharing occurs between individuals, the study deeply sequenced the blood TCR repertoires of roughly 5 healthy adults. Libraries were prepared and TCR repertoires were sequenced by different laboratories using diverse techniques, in order to increase sequencing depth and limit assay-specific biases. Each donor's leukapheresis produced roughly between roughly 0.94 and 9.5 billion PBMCs.

Taken from cysteine to phenylalanine, the CDR3 has 14 residues. The CDR3 DNA has 42 bases and is translated from base 1. CDR1 SGHNT and CDR2 YENEEA are derived from the germline V gene. Trimming takes 8 bases off V and 0 bases off J; junction bases not matched to a gene: 0. The study at large found these results: Sampling was limited to blood, and TCR repertoires in tissue likely differ from TCR repertoires in blood. The genetic and exposure-history diversity represented was limited by the small number of donors. Compared with non-shared clonotypes, the clonotypes found in all four sorted-subset donors had higher generation probabilities. Rarefaction of sorted-subset datasets indicated incomplete sequencing despite the large sequencing depth. Naive subsets generally had larger estimated clonotype richness than memory subsets. Pairwise subsampling led to the expectation that sequencing depth would affect the degree of clonotype sharing among donors. Across four donors, approximately 4.9% of naive CD4, more than 3% of naive CD8, roughly 2.2% of memory CD4, and under 0.45% of memory CD8 clonotypes were shared.

The donors were healthy, HIV-negative adults who had no recently reported acute infections or vaccinations. Every donor was a Caucasian adult living in Nashville, Tennessee, USA. CD4+ T cells were enriched through magnetic negative selection, after which naive cells were positively selected on CD45RA and the remaining negative fraction served as the memory subset. Blood was collected by leukapheresis, and PBMCs were isolated by Ficoll-Histopaque density gradient centrifugation and then cryopreserved in liquid nitrogen vapor phase. Analytical flow cytometry was used to check the purity and quantity of every magnetically sorted T cell population. Each sorted fraction had its genomic DNA isolated and then quantified by UV absorbance on a Nanodrop 2000c.

The material sequenced was naive CD4+ T cells sorted from blood. Reading the label with the study, this specimen's cell subset or site is: CD45RA+ positively selected. Here the chain combines TRBV11-3 and TRBJ2-2; 10 central bases correspond to TRBD1. The receptor's source is a man younger than 30 in good health. The CDR3 amino acid sequence is: CASGQGANTGELFF. DNA sequence: TGTGCCAGCGGACAGGGGGCGAACACCGGGGAGCTGTTTTTT.